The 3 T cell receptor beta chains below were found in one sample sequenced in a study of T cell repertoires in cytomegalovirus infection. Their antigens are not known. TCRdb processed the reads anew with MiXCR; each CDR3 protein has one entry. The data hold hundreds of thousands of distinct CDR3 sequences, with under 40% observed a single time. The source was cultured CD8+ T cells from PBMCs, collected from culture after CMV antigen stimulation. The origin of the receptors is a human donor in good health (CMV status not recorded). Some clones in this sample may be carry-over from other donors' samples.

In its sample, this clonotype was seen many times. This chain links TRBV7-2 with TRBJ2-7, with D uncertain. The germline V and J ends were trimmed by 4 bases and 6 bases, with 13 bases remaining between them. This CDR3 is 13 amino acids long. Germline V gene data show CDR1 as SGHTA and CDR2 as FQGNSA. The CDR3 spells CASSSYEVLEQYF. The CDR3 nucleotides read TGTGCCAGCAGCTCGTACGAGGTTCTCGAGCAGTACTTC.

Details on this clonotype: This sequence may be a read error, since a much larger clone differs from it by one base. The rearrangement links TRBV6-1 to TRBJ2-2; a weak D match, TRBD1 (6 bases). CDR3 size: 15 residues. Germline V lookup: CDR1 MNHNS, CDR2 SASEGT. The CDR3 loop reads CTIRSYRENTGELFF. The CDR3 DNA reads TGTACCATCCGAAGTTACAGGGAGAACACCGGGGAGCTGTTTTTT.

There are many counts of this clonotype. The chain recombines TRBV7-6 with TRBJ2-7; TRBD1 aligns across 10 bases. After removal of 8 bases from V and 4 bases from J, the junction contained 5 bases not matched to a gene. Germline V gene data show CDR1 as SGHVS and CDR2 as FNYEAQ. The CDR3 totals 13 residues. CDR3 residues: CASGTGEMYEQYF. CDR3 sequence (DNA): TGTGCCAGCGGGACAGGGGAGATGTACGAGCAGTACTTC.